These T cell receptor beta chains were read from a single sample in a study of blood T cells in healthy people across ages. TCRdb re-derived calls from the 5' RACE reads in MiXCR, one entry per CDR3 protein. This table holds 600,000 to 1,000,000 distinct CDR3 sequences, around 25% found once. These data also formed part of another study, on T cells of mothers and their children.

The sample comprised blood. These receptors were collected from a boy younger than 18 in good health. Each CDR3 is given with its conserved first and last residue. The order of the fields is D gene, V gene, J gene, clone size, CDR3 DNA, CDR3 protein. The D gene is left open where the match is weak. Clone size, where shown, is once, few, many, or a class for clones that have expanded.

NA	TRBV29-1	TRBJ2-5	few	TGCAGCGCCGTTAGCGGCCAAGAGACCCAGTACTTC	CSAVSGQETQYF
TRBD1	TRBV29-1	TRBJ2-2	few	TGCAGCGTTGAAGCCTGGGACAGCTACACCGGGGAGCTGTTTTTT	CSVEAWDSYTGELFF
TRBD2	TRBV7-8	TRBJ2-1	NA	TGTGCCAGCAGCTTATCGAGCGGGACTTACAATGAGCAGTTCTTC	CASSLSSGTYNEQFF
NA	TRBV6-5	TRBJ1-3	few	TGTGCCAGCAGTGACCCAGAGGGAGCTGGAAACACCATATATTTT	CASSDPEGAGNTIYF
NA	TRBV29-1	TRBJ2-7	NA	TGCAGCGTTGAGGAGAACTCCTACGAGCAGTACTTC	CSVEENSYEQYF
TRBD1	TRBV28	TRBJ2-4	NA	TGTGCCAGCAGACAGGGGGCTGGAGCCAAAAACATTCAGTACTTC	CASRQGAGAKNIQYF
NA	TRBV20-1	TRBJ2-1	few	TGCAGCCTCCTGAGGTACAATGAGCAGTTCTTC	CSLLRYNEQFF
NA	TRBV5-5	TRBJ2-1	NA	TGTGCCAGCAGCCCGGGGTTTGTAGGCTATGAGCAGTTCTTC	CASSPGFVGYEQFF
TRBD1	TRBV7-9	TRBJ1-2	NA	TGTGCCAGCAGCTTAGGGGGGACAGGGCATGGCTACACCTTC	CASSLGGTGHGYTF
NA	TRBV18	TRBJ1-4	few	TGTGCCAGCTCACCAGAGAACGAAAAACTGTTTTTT	CASSPENEKLFF
NA	TRBV24-1	TRBJ2-5	many	TGTGCCACCAGTGATTTGTACGGGAGTGGAGAGACCCAGTACTTC	CATSDLYGSGETQYF
NA	TRBV5-8	TRBJ1-5	few	TGTGCCAGCAGCTTTTGGTCCTCTAGCAATCAGCCCCAGCATTTT	CASSFWSSSNQPQHF
NA	TRBV24-1	TRBJ2-1	NA	TGTGCCACCAGTGGTTTGGGGGAACAAGCCTCGAGGGCCTACAATGAGCAGTTCTTC	CATSGLGEQASRAYNEQFF
NA	TRBV7-6	TRBJ2-3	few	TGTGCCAGCAGCTCGAGTGAAGGCACAGATACGCAGTATTTT	CASSSSEGTDTQYF
NA	TRBV7-3	TRBJ2-3	NA	TGTGCCAGCAGCTTAATACCCATTAGCACAGATACGCAGTATTTT	CASSLIPISTDTQYF
NA	TRBV12-3/TRBV12-4	TRBJ2-1	NA	TGTGCCAGCAGTTTGGCGGTGGGGGAGCAGTTCTTC	CASSLAVGEQFF
NA	TRBV12-3/TRBV12-4	TRBJ1-4	NA	TGTGCCAGCAGTTGGGAAACAACTAATGAAAAACTGTTTTTT	CASSWETTNEKLFF
NA	TRBV6-2/TRBV6-3	TRBJ1-4	NA	TGTGCCAGCGGGCAGCCATCTAATGAAAAACTGTTTTTT	CASGQPSNEKLFF
TRBD1	TRBV9	TRBJ2-7	NA	TGTGCCAGCAGCGGGACAGGGACCCTTCCCTACGAGCAGTACTTC	CASSGTGTLPYEQYF
TRBD2	TRBV20-1	TRBJ2-5	many	TGCAGTGCTAGGGGGACTAGCAAACAAGAGACCCAGTACTTC	CSARGTSKQETQYF
TRBD2	TRBV18	TRBJ2-1	NA	TGTGCCAGCTCACCTCAGCGGGGGGATTACAATGAGCAGTTCTTC	CASSPQRGDYNEQFF
NA	TRBV20-1	TRBJ1-4	few	TGCAGTGCTCAATACAGTGAGACAAACGCAACTAATGAAAAACTGTTTTTT	CSAQYSETNATNEKLFF
NA	TRBV3-1	TRBJ2-1	NA	TGTGCCAGCAGCCAAGAGCCGGGCGGCAATGAGCAGTTCTTC	CASSQEPGGNEQFF
TRBD2	TRBV15	TRBJ2-3	NA	TGTGCCACCAGCCCCAGATCCCGCCTAGCGGGAGCCGCAGATACGCAGTATTTT	CATSPRSRLAGAADTQYF
NA	TRBV15	TRBJ2-1	NA	TGTGCCACCAGGGACGGGACGTACTCCTACAATGAGCAGTTCTTC	CATRDGTYSYNEQFF
NA	TRBV18	TRBJ2-7	NA	TGTGCCAGCTCACCATTCTCCGGGCCGGGCGAGCAGTACTTC	CASSPFSGPGEQYF
NA	TRBV4-3	TRBJ2-7	few	TGCGCCAGCAGCCAAGAGCAACTCGGTTACTACGAGCAGTACTTC	CASSQEQLGYYEQYF
NA	TRBV25-1	TRBJ2-7	few	TGTGCCAGCGAATCGGACTTTCGCTACGAGCAGTACTTC	CASESDFRYEQYF
NA	TRBV4-3	TRBJ2-7	NA	TGCGCCAGCAGCCTGCGACTGTACTCCTACGAGCAGTACTTC	CASSLRLYSYEQYF
NA	TRBV12-3/TRBV12-4	TRBJ2-5	few	TGTGCCAGCAGAAAAGGGGCGCTAGAGACCCAGTACTTC	CASRKGALETQYF
NA	TRBV20-1	TRBJ2-1	NA	TGCAGTGTGGCGGGGGGGACAGGGGCTCGCAATGAGCAGTTCTTC	CSVAGGTGARNEQFF